This TCR beta chain was recovered during a study of cytomegalovirus exposure and HLA in healthy donors. The study ran its PCR with 60 Vbeta and 13 Jbeta primers. Using immunoSEQ multiplex PCR, the repertoire was profiled, and TCRdb retains in-frame clones only, with some absent. The data contain about 150,000 clones, roughly 80% of them singletons. Germline values: CDR1 MNHEY, CDR2 SVGAGI. V lost 5 bases and J 3 bases, leaving 11 bases between the germline ends. The CDR3 has 14 residues. This clonotype was obtained from a woman aged 40 to 50 in good health and CMV-seronegative. The sample was PBMCs. The chain has TRBV6-5 and TRBJ2-1; no reliable D call. CDR3 sequence reads: CASSPSSVYNEQFF. DNA for the CDR3: TGTGCCAGCAGTCCCAGCAGCGTCTACAATGAGCAGTTCTTC.